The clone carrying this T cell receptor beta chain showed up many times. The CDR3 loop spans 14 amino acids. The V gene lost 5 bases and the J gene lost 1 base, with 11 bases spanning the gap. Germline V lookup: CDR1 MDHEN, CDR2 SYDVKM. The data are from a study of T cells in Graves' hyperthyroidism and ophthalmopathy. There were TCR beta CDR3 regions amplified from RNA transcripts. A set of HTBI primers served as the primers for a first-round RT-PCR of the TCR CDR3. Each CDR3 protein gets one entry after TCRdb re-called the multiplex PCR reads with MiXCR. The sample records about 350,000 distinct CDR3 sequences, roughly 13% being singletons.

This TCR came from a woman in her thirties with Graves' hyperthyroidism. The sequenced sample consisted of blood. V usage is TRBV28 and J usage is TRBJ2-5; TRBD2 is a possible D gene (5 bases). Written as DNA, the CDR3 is TGTGCCAGCAGTCACCGGGATTTCCAAGAGACCCAGTACTTC. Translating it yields CASSHRDFQETQYF. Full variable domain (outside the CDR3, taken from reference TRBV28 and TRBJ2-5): DVKVTQSSRYLVKRTGEKVFLECVQDMDHENMFWYRQDPGLGLRLIYFSYDVKMKEKGDIPEGYSVSREKKERFSLILESASTNQTSMYLCASSHRDFQETQYFGPGTRLLVL.